These T cell receptor beta chains were read from a single sample in a study of CD8+CD57+ T cells in acquired aplastic anemia. TCRdb reanalysed the reads using MiXCR and keeps one entry per CDR3 protein. The profile shows approximately 57,000 distinct CDR3 sequences, approximately 50% of them singletons. The sequencing input was sorted CD4+, CD8+, or CD8+CD57+ T cells (not recorded which) from PBMCs. The receptors stem from a human donor with aplastic anemia. Both conserved end residues are part of each CDR3. The D gene is left open where the match is weak. Rows may omit the clone size; those that give it use once, few, many or a size class.

TRBJ2-7 | TRBV3-1 | . | . | CASSGRSPYEQYF | TGTGCCAGCAGCGGCAGGAGTCCCTACGAGCAGTACTTC
TRBJ1-6 | TRBV2 | . | TRBD1 | CASSGAQGHNSPLHF | TGTGCCAGCAGTGGTGCACAGGGGCATAATTCACCCCTCCACTTT
TRBJ1-4 | TRBV12-3/TRBV12-4 | many | . | CASSLGGRWEKLFF | TGTGCCAGCAGTTTAGGTGGGAGGTGGGAAAAACTGTTTTTT
TRBJ1-5 | TRBV5-8 | . | . | CASSIGGGTRPQHF | TGTGCCAGCAGCATTGGAGGCGGGACCCGGCCCCAGCATTTT
TRBJ1-2 | TRBV4-3 | many | TRBD1 | CASSQDSVAGGFDGYTF | TGCGCCAGCAGCCAAGATTCGGTGGCAGGGGGTTTTGATGGCTACACCTTC
TRBJ1-5 | TRBV6-1 | many | . | CASSEVGGFNQPQHF | TGTGCCAGCAGTGAAGTGGGGGGCTTCAATCAGCCCCAGCATTTT
TRBJ1-4 | TRBV15 | once | TRBD1 | CATSGRQGVSEKLFF | TGTGCCACCAGCGGACGACAGGGGGTTAGTGAAAAACTGTTTTTT
TRBJ2-7 | TRBV5-1 | many | . | CASPWRAGSYEQYF | TGCGCCAGCCCATGGAGGGCAGGCTCCTACGAGCAGTACTTC
TRBJ2-7 | TRBV2 | . | TRBD1 | CASEDRASSYEQYF | TGTGCCAGTGAGGACAGGGCGAGCTCCTACGAGCAGTACTTC
TRBJ2-7 | TRBV6-2/TRBV6-3 | many | TRBD1 | CASSLTGVEQYF | TGTGCCAGCAGTTTGACAGGGGTCGAGCAGTACTTC
TRBJ2-3 | TRBV19 | few | . | CASSISGAGYTDTQYF | TGTGCCAGTAGTATAAGTGGCGCTGGATACACAGATACGCAGTATTTT